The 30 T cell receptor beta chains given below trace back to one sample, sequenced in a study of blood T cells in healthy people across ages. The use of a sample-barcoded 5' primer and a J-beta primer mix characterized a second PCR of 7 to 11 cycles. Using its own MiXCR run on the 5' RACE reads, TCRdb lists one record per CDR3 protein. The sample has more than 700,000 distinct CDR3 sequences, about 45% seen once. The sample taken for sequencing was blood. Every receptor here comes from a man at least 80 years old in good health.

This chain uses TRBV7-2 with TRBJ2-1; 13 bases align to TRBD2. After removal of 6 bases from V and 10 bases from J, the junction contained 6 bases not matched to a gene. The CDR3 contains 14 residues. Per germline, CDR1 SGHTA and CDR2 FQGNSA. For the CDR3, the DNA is TGTGCCAGCAGTTCTAGGACTAGCGGGGGCGAGCAGTTCTTC. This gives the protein CASSSRTSGGEQFF. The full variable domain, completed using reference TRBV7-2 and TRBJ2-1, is GAGVSQSPSNKVTEKGKDVELRCDPISGHTALYWYRQSLGQGLEFLIYFQGNSAPDKSGLPSDRFSAERTGGSVSTLTIQRTQQEDSAVYLCASSSRTSGGEQFFGPGTRLTVL.

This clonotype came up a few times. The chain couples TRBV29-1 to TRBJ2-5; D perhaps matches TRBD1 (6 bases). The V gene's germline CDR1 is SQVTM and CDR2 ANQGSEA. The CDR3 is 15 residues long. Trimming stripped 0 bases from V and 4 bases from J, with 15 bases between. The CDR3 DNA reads TGCAGCGTTGAAGATACAACAGGGTCTCGAGAGACCCAGTACTTC. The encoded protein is CSVEDTTGSRETQYF.

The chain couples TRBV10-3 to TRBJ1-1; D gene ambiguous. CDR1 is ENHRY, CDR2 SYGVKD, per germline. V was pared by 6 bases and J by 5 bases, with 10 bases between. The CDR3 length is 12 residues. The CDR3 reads CAIRVTGTEAFF. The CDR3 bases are TGTGCCATCAGAGTGACCGGGACTGAAGCTTTCTTT.

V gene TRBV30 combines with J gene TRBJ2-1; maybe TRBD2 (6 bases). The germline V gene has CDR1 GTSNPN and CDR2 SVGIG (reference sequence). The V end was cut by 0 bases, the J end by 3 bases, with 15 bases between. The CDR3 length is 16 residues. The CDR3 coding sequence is TGTGCCTGGAGTGTAATTCGGCTAGCGAGCTACAATGAGCAGTTCTTC. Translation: CAWSVIRLASYNEQFF. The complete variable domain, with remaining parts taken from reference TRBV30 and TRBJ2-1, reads SQTIHQWPATLVQPVGSPLSLECTVEGTSNPNLYWYRQAAGRGLQLLFYSVGIGQISSEVPQNLSASRPQDRQFILSSKKLLLSDSGFYLCAWSVIRLASYNEQFFGPGTRLTVL.

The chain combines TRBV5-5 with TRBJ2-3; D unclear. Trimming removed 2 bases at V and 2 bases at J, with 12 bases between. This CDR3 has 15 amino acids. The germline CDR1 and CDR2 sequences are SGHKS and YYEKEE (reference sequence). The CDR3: CASSFIAGVTDTQYF. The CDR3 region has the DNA TGTGCCAGCAGCTTCATTGCTGGAGTCACAGATACGCAGTATTTT.

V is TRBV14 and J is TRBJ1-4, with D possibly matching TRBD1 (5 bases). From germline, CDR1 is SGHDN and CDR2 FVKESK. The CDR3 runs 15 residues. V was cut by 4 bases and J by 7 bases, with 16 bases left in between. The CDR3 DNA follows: TGTGCCAGCAGCCGCTCCAGGGTCTTTTCTGAAAAACTGTTTTTT. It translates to CASSRSRVFSEKLFF.

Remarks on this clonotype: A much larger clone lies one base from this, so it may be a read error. In DNA form, the CDR3 reads TGTGCCAGCAGTCTAACGACTAGCGGGGGGACCTACGAGCAGTTCTTC. Amino acid sequence: CASSLTTSGGTYEQFF. The chain links TRBV28 to TRBJ2-1; the match to TRBD2 covers 13 bases. Germline V gene lookup returns CDR1 MDHEN and CDR2 SYDVKM. This CDR3 spans 16 amino acids. The junction had 11 bases not matched to a gene; V was cut back by 5 bases and J by 10 bases.

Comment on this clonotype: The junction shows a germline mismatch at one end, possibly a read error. CDR3 nucleotide sequence: TGTGCCAGCAGCGTAGGGGGAGGGAGGGCCTACAAGCAGTACTTC. Translating it yields CASSVGGGRAYKQYF. The chain couples TRBV9 to TRBJ2-7; 7 bases are shared with TRBD2. Germline V gene sequence: CDR1 SGDLS, CDR2 YYNGEE. The CDR3 extends over 15 amino acids.

Here the CDR3 reads CATSDLGLASRGEQFF. CDR3 nucleotide sequence: TGTGCCACCAGTGACCTCGGACTAGCGAGCCGAGGGGAGCAGTTCTTC. The rearrangement links TRBV24-1 to TRBJ2-1, with 9 bases that match TRBD2. The germline gives CDR1 KGHDR, CDR2 SFDVKD. This CDR3 has 16 amino acids. V trimming: 4 bases; J trimming: 10 bases; junction bases outside the gene matches: 13.

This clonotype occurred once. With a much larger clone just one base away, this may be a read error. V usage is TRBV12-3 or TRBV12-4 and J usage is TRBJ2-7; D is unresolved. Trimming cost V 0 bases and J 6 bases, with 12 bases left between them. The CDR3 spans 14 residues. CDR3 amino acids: CASSLAYPISEQYF. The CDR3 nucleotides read TGTGCCAGCAGTTTAGCTTACCCGATCTCCGAGCAGTACTTC.

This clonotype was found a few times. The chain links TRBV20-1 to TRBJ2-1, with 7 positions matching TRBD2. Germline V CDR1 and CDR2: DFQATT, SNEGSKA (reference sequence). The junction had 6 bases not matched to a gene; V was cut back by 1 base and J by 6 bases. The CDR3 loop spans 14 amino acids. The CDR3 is CSARGAGRGNEQFF. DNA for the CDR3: TGCAGTGCTAGAGGCGCGGGGAGGGGCAATGAGCAGTTCTTC.

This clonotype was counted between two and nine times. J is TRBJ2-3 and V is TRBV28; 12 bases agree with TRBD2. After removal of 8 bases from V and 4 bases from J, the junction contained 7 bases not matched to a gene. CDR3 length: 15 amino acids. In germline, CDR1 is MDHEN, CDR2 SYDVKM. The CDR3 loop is CASGSLAGGADTQYF. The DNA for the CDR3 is TGTGCCAGCGGATCACTAGCGGGAGGCGCAGATACGCAGTATTTT.

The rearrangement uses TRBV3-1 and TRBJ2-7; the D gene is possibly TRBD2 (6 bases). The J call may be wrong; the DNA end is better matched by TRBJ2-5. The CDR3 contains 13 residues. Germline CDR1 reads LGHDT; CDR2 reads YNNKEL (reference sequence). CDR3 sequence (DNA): TGTGCCACGGTGGGCGGGGCGTGGGAGACCCAGTACTTC. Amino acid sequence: CATVGGAWETQYF.

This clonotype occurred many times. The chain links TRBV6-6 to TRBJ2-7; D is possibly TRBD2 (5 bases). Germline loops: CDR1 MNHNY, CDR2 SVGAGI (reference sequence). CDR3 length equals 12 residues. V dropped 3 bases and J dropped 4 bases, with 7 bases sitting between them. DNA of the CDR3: TGTGCCAGCAGTTATACGGGGTACGAGCAGTACTTC. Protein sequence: CASSYTGYEQYF.

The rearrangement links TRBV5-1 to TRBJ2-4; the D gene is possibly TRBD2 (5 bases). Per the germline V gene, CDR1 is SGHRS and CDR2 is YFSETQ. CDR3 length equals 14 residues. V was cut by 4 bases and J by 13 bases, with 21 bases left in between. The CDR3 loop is CASSPQDPSWEQYF. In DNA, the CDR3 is TGCGCCAGCAGCCCCCAGGATCCCTCATGGGAGCAGTACTTC.

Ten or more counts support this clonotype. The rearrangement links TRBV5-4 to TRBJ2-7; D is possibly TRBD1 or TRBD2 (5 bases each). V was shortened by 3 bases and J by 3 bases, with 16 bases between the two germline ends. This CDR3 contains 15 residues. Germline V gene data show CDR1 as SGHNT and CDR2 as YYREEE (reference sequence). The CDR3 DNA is TGTGCCAGCAGCTCCCGGGACCGATCCTACTACGAGCAGTACTTC. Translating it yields CASSSRDRSYYEQYF.

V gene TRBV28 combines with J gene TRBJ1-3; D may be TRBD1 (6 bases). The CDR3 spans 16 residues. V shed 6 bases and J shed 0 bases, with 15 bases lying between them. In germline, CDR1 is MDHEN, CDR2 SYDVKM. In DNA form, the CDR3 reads TGTGCCAGCAGCAGCCCACAGGGATCCTCTGGAAACACCATATATTTT. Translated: CASSSPQGSSGNTIYF.

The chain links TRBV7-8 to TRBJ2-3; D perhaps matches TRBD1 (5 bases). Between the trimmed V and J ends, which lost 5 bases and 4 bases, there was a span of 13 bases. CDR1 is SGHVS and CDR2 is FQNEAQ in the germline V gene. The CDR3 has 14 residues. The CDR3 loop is CASSPGGQADTQYF. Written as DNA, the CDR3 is TGTGCCAGCAGCCCAGGTGGACAAGCAGATACGCAGTATTTT.

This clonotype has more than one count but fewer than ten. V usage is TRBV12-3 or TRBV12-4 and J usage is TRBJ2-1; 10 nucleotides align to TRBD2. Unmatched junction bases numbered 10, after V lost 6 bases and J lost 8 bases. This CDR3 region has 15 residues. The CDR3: CASSLSSGSYDEQFF. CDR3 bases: TGTGCCAGCAGCCTATCTAGCGGGAGTTATGATGAGCAGTTCTTC.

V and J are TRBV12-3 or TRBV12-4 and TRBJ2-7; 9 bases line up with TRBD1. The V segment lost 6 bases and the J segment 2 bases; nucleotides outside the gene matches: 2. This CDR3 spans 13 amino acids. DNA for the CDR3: TGTGCCAGCAGGGGACAGGGACCCTACGAGCAGTACTTC. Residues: CASRGQGPYEQYF.

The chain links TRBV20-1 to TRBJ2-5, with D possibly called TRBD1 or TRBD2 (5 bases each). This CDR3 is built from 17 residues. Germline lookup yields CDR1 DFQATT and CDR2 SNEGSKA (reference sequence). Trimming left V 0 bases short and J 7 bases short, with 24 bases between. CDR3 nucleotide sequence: TGCAGTGCTAGAGATCGGTCGGGATTACAGCCGAGGGGGACCCAGTACTTC. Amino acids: CSARDRSGLQPRGTQYF.

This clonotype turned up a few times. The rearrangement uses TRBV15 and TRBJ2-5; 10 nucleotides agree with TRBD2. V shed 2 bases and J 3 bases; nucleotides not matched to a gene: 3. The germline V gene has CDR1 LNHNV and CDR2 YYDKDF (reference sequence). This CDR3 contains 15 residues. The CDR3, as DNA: TGTGCCACCAGCAGAATAAGCGGGAGGGAAGAGACCCAGTACTTC. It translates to CATSRISGREETQYF.

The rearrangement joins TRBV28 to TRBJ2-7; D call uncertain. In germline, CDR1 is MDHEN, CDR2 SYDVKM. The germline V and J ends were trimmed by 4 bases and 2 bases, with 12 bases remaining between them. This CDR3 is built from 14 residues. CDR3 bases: TGTGCCAGCAGTTACATGTCGACCCCCTACGAGCAGTACTTC. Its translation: CASSYMSTPYEQYF.

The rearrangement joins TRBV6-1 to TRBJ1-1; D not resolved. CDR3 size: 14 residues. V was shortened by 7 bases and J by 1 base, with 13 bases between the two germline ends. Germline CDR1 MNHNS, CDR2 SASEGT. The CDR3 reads CASTLTRGNTEAFF. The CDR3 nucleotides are TGTGCCAGCACCCTAACCCGGGGGAACACTGAAGCTTTCTTT.

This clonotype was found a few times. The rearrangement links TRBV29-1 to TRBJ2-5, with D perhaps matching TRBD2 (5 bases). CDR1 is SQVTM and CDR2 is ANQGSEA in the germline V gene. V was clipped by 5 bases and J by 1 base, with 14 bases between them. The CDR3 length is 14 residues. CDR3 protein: CSVQDFPIQETQYF. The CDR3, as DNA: TGCAGCGTTCAGGACTTTCCAATCCAAGAGACCCAGTACTTC. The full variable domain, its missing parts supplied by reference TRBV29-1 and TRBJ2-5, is SAVISQKPSRDICQRGTSLTIQCQVDSQVTMMFWYRQQPGQSLTLIATANQGSEATYESGFVIDKFPISRPNLTFSTLTVSNMSPEDSSIYLCSVQDFPIQETQYFGPGTRLLVL.

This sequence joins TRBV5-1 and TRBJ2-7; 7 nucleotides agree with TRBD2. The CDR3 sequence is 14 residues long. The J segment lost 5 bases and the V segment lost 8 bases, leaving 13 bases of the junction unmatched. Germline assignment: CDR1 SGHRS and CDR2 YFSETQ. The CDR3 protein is CARKRTSNADEQYF. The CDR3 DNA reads TGCGCCAGGAAGCGGACTAGTAACGCCGACGAGCAGTACTTC.

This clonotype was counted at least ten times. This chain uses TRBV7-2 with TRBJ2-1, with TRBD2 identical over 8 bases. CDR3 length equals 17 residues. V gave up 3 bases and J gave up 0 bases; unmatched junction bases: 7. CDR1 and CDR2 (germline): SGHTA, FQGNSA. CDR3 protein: CASSLEVAGSSYNEQFF. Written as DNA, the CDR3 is TGTGCCAGCAGCTTGGAGGTAGCGGGGAGCTCCTACAATGAGCAGTTCTTC.

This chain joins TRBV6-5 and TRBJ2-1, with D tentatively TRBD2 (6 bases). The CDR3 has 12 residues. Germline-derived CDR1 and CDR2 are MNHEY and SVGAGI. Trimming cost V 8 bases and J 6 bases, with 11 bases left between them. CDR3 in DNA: TGTGCCAGCGCGCGACTAGGCAATGAGCAGTTCTTC. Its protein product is CASARLGNEQFF.

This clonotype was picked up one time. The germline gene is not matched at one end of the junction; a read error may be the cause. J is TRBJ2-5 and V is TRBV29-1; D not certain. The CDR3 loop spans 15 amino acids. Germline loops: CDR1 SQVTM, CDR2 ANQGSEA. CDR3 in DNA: TGCAACGTTGTCCCTGGATCCTCGTTGAGGGAGACCCAGTACTTC. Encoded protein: CNVVPGSSLRETQYF.

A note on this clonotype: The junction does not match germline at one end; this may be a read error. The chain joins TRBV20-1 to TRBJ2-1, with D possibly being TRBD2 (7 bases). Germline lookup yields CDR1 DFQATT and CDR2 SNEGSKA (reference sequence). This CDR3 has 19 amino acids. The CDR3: CSAWGGGRTSPTSYNGQFF. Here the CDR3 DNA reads TGCAGTGCGTGGGGGGGCGGGAGAACCTCGCCAACTTCCTACAATGGGCAGTTCTTC.